This passage covers 9 T cell receptor beta chains from one sample sequenced in a study of shared clonotypes between healthy human individuals. Sequencing used immunoSEQ multiplex PCR; TCRdb keeps in-frame clones, though not all of them. The sample lists around 750,000 clones, around two thirds occurring once. The sequenced material came from memory CD4+ T cells sorted from blood. Subset of the sample: CD45RA-negative fraction. The origin of the receptors is a woman in her 30s in good health.

The chain carries TRBV25-1 and TRBJ1-6; D unclear. Looked up from germline, CDR1 is MGHDK and CDR2 is SYGVNS. The CDR3 totals 13 residues. Between the trimmed V and J ends, which lost 5 bases and 10 bases, there was a span of 12 bases. DNA for the CDR3: TGTGCCAGCAGTTCGGAGGGAGGGTCACCCCTCCACTTT. Translation gives CASSSEGGSPLHF. The whole variable domain, remainder taken from reference TRBV25-1 and TRBJ1-6, is EADIYQTPRYLVIGTGKKITLECSQTMGHDKMYWYQQDPGMELHLIHYSYGVNSTEKGDLSSESTVSRIRTEHFPLTLESARPSHTSQYLCASSSEGGSPLHFGNGTRLTVT.

The chain employs TRBV10-3 and TRBJ2-7; 7 positions agree with TRBD2. Trimming removed 6 bases from V and 4 bases from J; junction bases left unmatched: 0. This CDR3 contains 11 residues. Germline V gene sequence: CDR1 ENHRY, CDR2 SYGVKD. CDR3 nucleotide sequence: TGTGCCATCAGGGGGGGGTACGAGCAGTACTTC. This sequence encodes CAIRGGYEQYF.

V gene TRBV4-1 combines with J gene TRBJ1-3; D is uncertain. V was shortened by 0 bases and J by 0 bases, with 12 bases between the two germline ends. This CDR3 is built from 17 residues. CDR1 and CDR2 from the germline V gene are MGHRA and YSYEKL. CDR3 bases: TGCGCCAGCAGCCAAGAGAGGCGGAACTTCTCTGGAAACACCATATATTTT. Its protein is CASSQERRNFSGNTIYF.

The rearrangement uses TRBV7-2 and TRBJ2-1; 10 bases map to TRBD2. The CDR3 covers 14 residues. The V gene's germline CDR1 is SGHTA and CDR2 FQGNSA. J was trimmed by 3 bases and V by 5 bases; bases with no gene match: 1. CDR3 amino acids: CASSGTSVYNEQFF. In DNA, the CDR3 is TGTGCCAGCAGCGGGACTAGCGTCTACAATGAGCAGTTCTTC.

This sequence joins TRBV19 and TRBJ2-7; TRBD1 matches at 7 bases. This CDR3 has 13 residues. Germline V CDR1 and CDR2: LNHDA, SQIVND (reference sequence). V lost 5 bases and J lost 3; bases outside the gene matches: 4. The CDR3 nucleotides read TGTGCCAGTAGTGACAGGGTCCGCTACGAGCAGTACTTC. Its translation: CASSDRVRYEQYF.

The V and J genes are TRBV4-2 and TRBJ2-5; 7 nucleotides align to TRBD2. V lost 1 base, J lost 3 bases, and 11 bases stayed unmatched. This CDR3 comprises 17 residues. In germline, CDR1 is LGHNA, CDR2 YNFKEQ. DNA for the CDR3: TGTGCCAGCAGCCAAGCCCCAAGCGGGAAGGACAAAGAGACCCAGTACTTC. This gives the protein CASSQAPSGKDKETQYF.

There are a few counts of this clone. The genes are TRBV6-5 and TRBJ2-5; the D is unclear. The CDR3 sequence is 14 residues long. The ends were cut back, 0 bases at V and 5 bases at J, with 10 bases in the middle. Per the germline V gene, CDR1 is MNHEY and CDR2 is SVGAGI. The CDR3 reads CASSYSIQMETQYF. CDR3 DNA sequence: TGTGCCAGCAGTTACTCCATCCAGATGGAGACCCAGTACTTC.

The chain has TRBV2 and TRBJ1-4; D possibly corresponds to TRBD1 (6 bases). V was trimmed by 5 bases and J by 5 bases, leaving 12 bases between them. There are 14 residues in the CDR3. CDR1 SNHLY and CDR2 FYNNEI come from the germline V gene. CDR3 sequence: CASSPTGRNEKLFF. DNA of the CDR3: TGTGCCAGCAGTCCGACAGGAAGAAATGAAAAACTGTTTTTT.

This chain uses TRBV7-2 with TRBJ1-1, with D hard to call. Germline V gene data show CDR1 as SGHTA and CDR2 as FQGNSA. The V end lost 1 base, the J end lost 1 base, and 10 bases lay between the germline ends. The CDR3 sequence is 15 residues long. CDR3 region: CASSLVKDGNTEAFF. CDR3 nucleotide sequence: TGTGCCAGCAGCTTAGTTAAGGATGGGAACACTGAAGCTTTCTTT.